This record covers a single TCR beta chain. Its antigen remains unknown. The CDR3 is cut off 3 residues early in the read; its end comes from the germline J gene. Germline loops: CDR1 SGHRS, CDR2 YFSETQ. V was shortened by 2 bases and J by 3 bases, with 12 bases between the two germline ends. This CDR3 comprises 14 residues. This table comes from immunoSEQ multiplex PCR, and its TCRdb copy is limited to in-frame clones, with some not included. This sample's table reports 30,000 or so clones. These data come from a study of T cells in women clearing cervical HPV infection. As for the study in general: Women with histologically confirmed HPV16-related CIN3 or worse, 2 with invasive cancer, served as cases. HLA type stays a possible confounder, typing being limited.

Study findings and constraints: Repertoire richness, not evenness, was significantly elevated in CIN3+ cases versus controls.

Each participant carried one incident cervical HPV16 infection only. This chain links TRBV5-1 with TRBJ2-7; D may be TRBD1 or TRBD2 (6 bases each). Input material: blood buffy coat. The clonotype comes from a woman aged 18 to 75 with a cervical HPV16 infection that either progressed to CIN3+ or cleared (not recorded which). The CDR3 loop reads CASSFGGGIYEQYF. Incomplete CDR3 DNA: TGCGCCAGCAGCTTTGGAGGGGGAATCTACGAG. Complete variable domain (other parts from reference TRBV5-1 and TRBJ2-7): KAGVTQTPRYLIKTRGQQVTLSCSPISGHRSVSWYQQTPGQGLQFLFEYFSETQRNKGNFPGRFSGRQFSNSRSEMNVSTLELGDSALYLCASSFGGGIYEQYFGPGTRLTVT.